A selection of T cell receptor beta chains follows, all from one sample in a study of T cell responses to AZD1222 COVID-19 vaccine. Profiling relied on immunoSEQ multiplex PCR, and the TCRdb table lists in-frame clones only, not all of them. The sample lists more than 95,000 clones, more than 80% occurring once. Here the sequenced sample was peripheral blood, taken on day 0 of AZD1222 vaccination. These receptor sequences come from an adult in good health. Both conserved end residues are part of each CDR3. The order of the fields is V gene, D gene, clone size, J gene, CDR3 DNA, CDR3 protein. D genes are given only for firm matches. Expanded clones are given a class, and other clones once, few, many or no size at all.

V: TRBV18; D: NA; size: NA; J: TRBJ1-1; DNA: TGTGCCAGCTCGGGGGGGCAGGGCACTGAAGCTTTCTTT; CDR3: CASSGGQGTEAFF
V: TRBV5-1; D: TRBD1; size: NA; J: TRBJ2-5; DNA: TGCGCCAGCAGCTTGGGCGCCCAGGGGGTAGTGGAGACCCAGTACTTC; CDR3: CASSLGAQGVVETQYF
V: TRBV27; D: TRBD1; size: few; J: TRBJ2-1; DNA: TGTGCCAGCAGCTTTTCCGGGACAGTTACCTACAATGAGCAGTTCTTC; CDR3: CASSFSGTVTYNEQFF
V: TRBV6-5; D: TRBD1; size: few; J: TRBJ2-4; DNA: TGTGCCAGCAGACCCGGACAGGGATGGGACATTCAGTACTTC; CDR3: CASRPGQGWDIQYF
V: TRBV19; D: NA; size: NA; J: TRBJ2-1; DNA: TGTGCCACCAGATCGGGGCTAGCCTACAATGAGCAGTTCTTC; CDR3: CATRSGLAYNEQFF
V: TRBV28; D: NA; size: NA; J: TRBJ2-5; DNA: TGTGCCAGCAGACTCCAGGGCCCCCTTGAGACCCAGTACTTC; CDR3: CASRLQGPLETQYF
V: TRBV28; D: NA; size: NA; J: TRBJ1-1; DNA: TGTGCCAGCAGTTTTTCGACCGATCGACAACCAAAGGGTCGCACTGAAGCTTTCTTT; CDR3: CASSFSTDRQPKGRTEAFF
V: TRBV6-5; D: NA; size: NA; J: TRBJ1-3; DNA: TGTGCCAGCAGTTACCGACCGAGCTCTGGAAACACCATATATTTT; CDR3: CASSYRPSSGNTIYF
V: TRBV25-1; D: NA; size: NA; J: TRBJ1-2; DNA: TGTGCCAGCAGTGAATTAAACAGGGAGTATGGCTACACCTTC; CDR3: CASSELNREYGYTF
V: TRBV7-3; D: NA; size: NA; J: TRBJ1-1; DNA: TGTGCCAGCAGCCGAGGGTTGCCTGAAGCTTTCTTT; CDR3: CASSRGLPEAFF
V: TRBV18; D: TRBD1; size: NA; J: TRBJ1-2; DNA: TGTGCCAGCTCACAGGGACAGGCTAAGGACTATGGCTACACCTTC; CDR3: CASSQGQAKDYGYTF
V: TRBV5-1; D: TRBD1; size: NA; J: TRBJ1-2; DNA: TGCGCCAGCAGCTGGGGGACAGGATCCAACTATGGCTACACCTTC; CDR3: CASSWGTGSNYGYTF
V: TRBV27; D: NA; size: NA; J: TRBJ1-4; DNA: TGTGCCAGCAGTTTATCGAATCGGGGTGAAAAACTGTTTTTT; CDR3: CASSLSNRGEKLFF
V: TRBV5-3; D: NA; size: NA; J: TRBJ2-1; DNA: TGTGCCAGAAGCTTGATTCGACAGAATTACAATGAGCAGTTCTTC; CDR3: CARSLIRQNYNEQFF
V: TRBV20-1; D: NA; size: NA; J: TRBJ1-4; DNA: TGCAGTGCCCCCCTAGGGGAAAAACTGTTTTTT; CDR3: CSAPLGEKLFF
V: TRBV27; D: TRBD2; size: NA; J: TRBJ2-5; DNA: TGTGCCACCGGGACTAGCGGGGGATCGTACCAAGAGACCCAGTACTTC; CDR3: CATGTSGGSYQETQYF
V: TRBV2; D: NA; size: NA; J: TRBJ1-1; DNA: TGTGCCAGCAGTGAAGCCCTTTACTCGCTTCAGGGGAGGGGCACTGAAGCTTTCTTT; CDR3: CASSEALYSLQGRGTEAFF
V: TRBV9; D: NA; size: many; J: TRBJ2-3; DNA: TGTGCCAGCAGCGTAGGTTGGGGAATCCAAGATACGCAGTATTTT; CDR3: CASSVGWGIQDTQYF
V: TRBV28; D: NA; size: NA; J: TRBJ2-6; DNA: TGTGCCAGCTTAACCTCTGGGGCCAACGTCCTGACTTTC; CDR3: CASLTSGANVLTF
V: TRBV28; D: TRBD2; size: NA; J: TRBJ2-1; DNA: TGTGCCAGCAGTGACCCTAGCGGGAGGATTGGTGAGCAGTTCTTC; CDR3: CASSDPSGRIGEQFF
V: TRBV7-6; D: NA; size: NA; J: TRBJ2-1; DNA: TGTGCCAGCAGCACCTCACTAGGGCCGGATTACAATGAGCAGTTCTTC; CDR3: CASSTSLGPDYNEQFF
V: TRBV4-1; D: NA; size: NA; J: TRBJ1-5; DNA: TGCGCCAGCAGCCAAGGGGACGGGGCTCAGCCCCAGCATTTT; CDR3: CASSQGDGAQPQHF
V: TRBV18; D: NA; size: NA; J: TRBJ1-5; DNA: TGTGCCAGCTCGCAGGGAGATGGCAATCAGCCCCAGCATTTT; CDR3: CASSQGDGNQPQHF
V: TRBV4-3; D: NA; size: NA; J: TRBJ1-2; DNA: TGCGCCAGCAGCCAAGTGGGGGAAGGTGGCTACACCTTC; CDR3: CASSQVGEGGYTF
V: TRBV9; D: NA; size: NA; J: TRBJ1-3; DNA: TGTGCCAGCAGCGTGTCCCTGCCCGGAAACACCATATATTTT; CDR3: CASSVSLPGNTIYF
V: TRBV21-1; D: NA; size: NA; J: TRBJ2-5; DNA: TGTGCCAGCAGCAGAGACCCGGGAAAGCACCAAGAGACCCAGTACTTC; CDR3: CASSRDPGKHQETQYF
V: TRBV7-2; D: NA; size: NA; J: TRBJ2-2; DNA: TGTGCCAGCAGCTTAGGGGGAGCCGGGGAGCTGTTTTTT; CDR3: CASSLGGAGELFF
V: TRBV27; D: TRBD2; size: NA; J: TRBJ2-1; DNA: TGTGCCAGCGGGACGAGCGGGGGGTACAATGAGCAGTTCTTC; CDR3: CASGTSGGYNEQFF
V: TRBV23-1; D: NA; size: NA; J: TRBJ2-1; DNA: TGCGCCAGCAGTCAATTTCATGGTAATGAGCAGTTCTTC; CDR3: CASSQFHGNEQFF
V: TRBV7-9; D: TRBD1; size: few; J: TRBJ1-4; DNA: TGTGCCAGCAGCTCCCGGGACAGGGGTTTCTCTCCAACTAATGAAAAACTGTTTTTT; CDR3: CASSSRDRGFSPTNEKLFF
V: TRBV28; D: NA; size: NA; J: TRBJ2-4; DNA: TGTGCCAGCAGTTTGGGGGACGCGCTACAAAAAAACATTCAGTACTTC; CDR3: CASSLGDALQKNIQYF
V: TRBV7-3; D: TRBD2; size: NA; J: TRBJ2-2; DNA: TGTGCCAGCAGCACGGGACTAGCGCTGACCGGGGAGCTGTTTTTT; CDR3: CASSTGLALTGELFF
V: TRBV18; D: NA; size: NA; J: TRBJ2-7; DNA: TGTGCCAGCTCACCTTCCCGGACAGAGACCTACGAGCAGTACTTC; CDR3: CASSPSRTETYEQYF
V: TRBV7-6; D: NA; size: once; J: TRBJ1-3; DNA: TGTGCCAGCAGCTTAGGGGTTTATACAGCCTCTGGAAACACCATATATTTT; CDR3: CASSLGVYTASGNTIYF
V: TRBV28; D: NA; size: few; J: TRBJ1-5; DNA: TGTGCCAGCAGTGATGATGCAAATCAGCCCCAGCATTTT; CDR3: CASSDDANQPQHF
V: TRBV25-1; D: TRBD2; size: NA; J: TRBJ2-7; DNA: TGTGCCAGCCGACCTAGCGGGAGGCCTCCCTACGAGCAGTACTTC; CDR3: CASRPSGRPPYEQYF
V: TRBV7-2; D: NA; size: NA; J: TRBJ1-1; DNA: TGTGCCAGCAGATGGCAGGGTGCGAACACTGAAGCTTTCTTT; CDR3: CASRWQGANTEAFF
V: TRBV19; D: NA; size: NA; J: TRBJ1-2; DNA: TGTGCCAGTAGCTATGACAGGAACTATGGCTACACCTTC; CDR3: CASSYDRNYGYTF
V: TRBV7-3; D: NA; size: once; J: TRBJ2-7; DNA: TGTGCCAGCAGCTTAGTGTTCGGTTCCTACGAGCAGTACTTC; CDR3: CASSLVFGSYEQYF
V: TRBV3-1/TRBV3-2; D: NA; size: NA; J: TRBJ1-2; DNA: TGTGCCAGCAGCCAGAATTCAGGGTTCTATGGCTACACCTTC; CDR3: CASSQNSGFYGYTF
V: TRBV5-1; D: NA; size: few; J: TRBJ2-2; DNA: TGCGCCAGCAGCTTGGACCCCACCGGGGAGCTGTTTTTT; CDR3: CASSLDPTGELFF
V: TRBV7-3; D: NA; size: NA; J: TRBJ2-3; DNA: TGTGCCAGCAGCTTCGGGGAGGCAGATACGCAGTATTTT; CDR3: CASSFGEADTQYF
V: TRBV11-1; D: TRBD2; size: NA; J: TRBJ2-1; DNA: TGTGCCAGCAGCTTAGCCGGGCTAGCGGGGAGCTCCTACAATGAGCAGTTCTTC; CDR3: CASSLAGLAGSSYNEQFF
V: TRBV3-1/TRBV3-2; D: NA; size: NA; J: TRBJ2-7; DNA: TGTGCCAGCAGCCAAACTGACCGGGCCGGTCAGTACTTC; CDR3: CASSQTDRAGQYF
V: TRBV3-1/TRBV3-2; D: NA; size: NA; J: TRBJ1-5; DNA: TGTGCCAGCAGCCAAGATCCCAACGGCTCGGGGCCCCAGCATTTT; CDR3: CASSQDPNGSGPQHF
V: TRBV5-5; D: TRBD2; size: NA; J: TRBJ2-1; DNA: TGTGCCAGCAGCTTGGGGACTAGCGGGGAATACAATGAGCAGTTCTTC; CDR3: CASSLGTSGEYNEQFF
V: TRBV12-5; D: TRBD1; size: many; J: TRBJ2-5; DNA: TGTGCTAGTGCCCCTGGTAGCCGACAGGGGGTGGAGACCCAGTACTTC; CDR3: CASAPGSRQGVETQYF
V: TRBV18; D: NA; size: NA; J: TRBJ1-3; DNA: TGTGCCAGCTCACCCGCCAGGCCCTCTGGAAACACCATATATTTT; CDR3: CASSPARPSGNTIYF
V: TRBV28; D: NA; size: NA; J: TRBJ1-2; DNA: TGTGCCAGCAGTTCCCCGGGGGCCTATGGCTACACCTTC; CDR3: CASSSPGAYGYTF
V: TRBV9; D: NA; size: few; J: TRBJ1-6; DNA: TGTGCCAGCAGCGTAGCGCCGGGTTTAGATAGTTCACCCCTCCACTTT; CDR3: CASSVAPGLDSSPLHF